The sample holds a few counts of the clone carrying this T cell receptor beta chain. This specimen comes from a study of human T cells and chemical hapten exposure. The length of the CDR3 is 16 residues. The ends lost 0 bases at V and 4 bases at J; junction bases unmatched: 1. Germline V lookup: CDR1 WNHNN, CDR2 SYGVQD (reference sequence). How the authors handled the data: Counts of TCRs in each sample centred on a median of around 96,000 and extended from about 24,000 to 680,000. TCRdb reprocessed the RACE reads with MiXCR, giving one entry per CDR3 protein. These V and J calls derive from TCRdb rather than the authors' analysis. The table shows about 290,000 distinct CDR3 sequences, with 7.5% to 8% occurring only once. Time point here: pre-sensitization, week 0. As for treatment: therapeutic diphenylcyclopropenone sensitization with weekly scalp DPC. Blood sampling preceded each patch test application.

The TCR originated in a man younger than 30 with alopecia areata. Some clones in this sample may be carry-over from other donors' samples. V is TRBV10-1 and J is TRBJ2-2, with 11 bases fitting TRBD1. The sample here was whole blood, taken in connection with sensitization to the hapten diphenylcyclopropenone (DPC). This CDR3 is CASSESDRGRTGELFF. The CDR3, as DNA: TGCGCCAGCAGTGAGTCGGACAGGGGGCGCACCGGGGAGCTGTTTTTT.